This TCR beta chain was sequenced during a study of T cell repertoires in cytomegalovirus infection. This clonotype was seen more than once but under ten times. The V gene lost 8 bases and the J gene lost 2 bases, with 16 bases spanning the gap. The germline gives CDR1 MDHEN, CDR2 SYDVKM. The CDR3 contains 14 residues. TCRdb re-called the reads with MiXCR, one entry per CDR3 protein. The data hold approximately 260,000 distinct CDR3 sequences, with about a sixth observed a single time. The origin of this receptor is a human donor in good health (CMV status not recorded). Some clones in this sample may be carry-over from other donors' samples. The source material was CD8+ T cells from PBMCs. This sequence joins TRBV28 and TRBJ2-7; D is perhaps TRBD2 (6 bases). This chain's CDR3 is CASLTAGNTYEQYF. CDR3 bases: TGTGCCAGCCTAACGGCGGGGAATACCTACGAGCAGTACTTC. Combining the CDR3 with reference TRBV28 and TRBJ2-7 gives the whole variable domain DVKVTQSSRYLVKRTGEKVFLECVQDMDHENMFWYRQDPGLGLRLIYFSYDVKMKEKGDIPEGYSVSREKKERFSLILESASTNQTSMYLCASLTAGNTYEQYFGPGTRLTVT.